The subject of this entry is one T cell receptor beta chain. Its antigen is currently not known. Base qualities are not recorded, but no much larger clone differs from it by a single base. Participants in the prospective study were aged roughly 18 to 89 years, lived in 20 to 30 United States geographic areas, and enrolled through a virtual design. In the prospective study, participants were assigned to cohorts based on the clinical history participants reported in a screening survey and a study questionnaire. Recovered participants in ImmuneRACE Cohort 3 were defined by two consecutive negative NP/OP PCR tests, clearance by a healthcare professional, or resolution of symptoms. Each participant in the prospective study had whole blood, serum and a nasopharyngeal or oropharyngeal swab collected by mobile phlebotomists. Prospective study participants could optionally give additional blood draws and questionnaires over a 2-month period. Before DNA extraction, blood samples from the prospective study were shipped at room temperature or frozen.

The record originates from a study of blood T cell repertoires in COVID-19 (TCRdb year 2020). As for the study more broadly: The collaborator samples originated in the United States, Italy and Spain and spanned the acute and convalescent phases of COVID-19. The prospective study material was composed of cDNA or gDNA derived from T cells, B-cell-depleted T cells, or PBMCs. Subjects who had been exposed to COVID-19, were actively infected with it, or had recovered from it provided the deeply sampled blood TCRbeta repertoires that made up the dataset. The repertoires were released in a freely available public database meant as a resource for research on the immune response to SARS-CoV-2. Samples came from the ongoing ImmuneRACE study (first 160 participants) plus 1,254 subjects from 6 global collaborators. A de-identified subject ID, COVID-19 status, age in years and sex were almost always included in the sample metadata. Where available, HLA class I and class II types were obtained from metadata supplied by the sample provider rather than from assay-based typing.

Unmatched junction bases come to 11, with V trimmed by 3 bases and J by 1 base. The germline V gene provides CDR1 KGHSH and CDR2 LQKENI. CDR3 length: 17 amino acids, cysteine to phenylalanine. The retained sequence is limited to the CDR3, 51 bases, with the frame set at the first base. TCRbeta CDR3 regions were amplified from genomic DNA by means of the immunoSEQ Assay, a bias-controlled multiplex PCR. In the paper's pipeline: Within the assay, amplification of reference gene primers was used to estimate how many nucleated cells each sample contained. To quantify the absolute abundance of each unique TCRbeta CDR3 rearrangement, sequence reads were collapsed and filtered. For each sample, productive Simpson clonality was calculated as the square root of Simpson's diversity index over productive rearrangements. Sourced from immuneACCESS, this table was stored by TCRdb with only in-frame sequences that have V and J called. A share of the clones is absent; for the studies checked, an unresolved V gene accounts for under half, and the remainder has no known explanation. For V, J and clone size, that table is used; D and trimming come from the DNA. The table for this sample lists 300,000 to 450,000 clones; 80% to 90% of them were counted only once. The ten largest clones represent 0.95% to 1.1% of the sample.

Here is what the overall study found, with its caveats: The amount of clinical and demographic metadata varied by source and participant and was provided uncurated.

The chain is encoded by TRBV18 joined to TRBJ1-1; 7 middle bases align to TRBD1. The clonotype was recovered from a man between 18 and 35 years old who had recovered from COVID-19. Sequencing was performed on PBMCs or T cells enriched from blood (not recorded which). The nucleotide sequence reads TGTGCCAGCTCACCCTTTCAACCCGGGACAGAGAACACTGAAGCTTTCTTT. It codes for CASSPFQPGTENTEAFF.